A selection of T cell receptor beta chains follows, all from one sample in a study of lymphopenia after photon versus proton radiotherapy. Libraries were prepared by immunoSEQ multiplex PCR; TCRdb keeps only in-frame clonotypes and omits some of them. The sample has around 62,000 clones; about 88% are singletons. The sample consisted of peripheral blood, taken from a patient treated with proton-based radiotherapy. These receptors came from a man aged 55 to 69 with pancreatic cancer. CDR3s include the opening cysteine and the closing phenylalanine or tryptophan. A D gene is named only where the DNA matches it firmly. A clone size is listed for some rows: how often the clone was seen (once, few, many), or a class if it is expanded.

D gene | J gene | CDR3 length | clone size | V gene | CDR3 DNA | CDR3 protein
TRBD2 | TRBJ2-1 | 17 | . | TRBV2 | TGTGCCAGCAGTTACTCGGGACTAGCGGGCGTCTACAATGAGCAGTTCTTC | CASSYSGLAGVYNEQFF
. | TRBJ1-5 | 15 | . | TRBV5-1 | TGCGCCAGCAGCTTGGGCGGACAGAACAATCAGCCCCAGCATTTT | CASSLGGQNNQPQHF
. | TRBJ2-3 | 15 | . | TRBV7-2 | TGTGCCAGCAGCTTTAGGCGAGGGATCACAGATACGCAGTATTTT | CASSFRRGITDTQYF
. | TRBJ1-1 | 14 | . | TRBV27 | TGTGCCAGCAGTTCAATAGGACTCAACGAAGGAGCTTTCTTT | CASSSIGLNEGAFF
. | TRBJ2-2 | 14 | . | TRBV6-5 | TGTGCCAGCACAGGGAATGAGCGTACCGGGGAGCTGTTTTTT | CASTGNERTGELFF
. | TRBJ2-1 | 14 | . | TRBV11-3 | TGTGCCAGCAGCTTAGATGACCATGTGAATGAGCAGTTCTTC | CASSLDDHVNEQFF
. | TRBJ2-2 | 16 | . | TRBV30 | TGTGCCTGGAGTTTTCAGGGCGTCAGGGTGGCCGGGGAGCTGTTTTTT | CAWSFQGVRVAGELFF
. | TRBJ2-3 | 12 | . | TRBV11-3 | TGTGCCAGCAGCTTAGGGCCGGGTACGCAGTATTTT | CASSLGPGTQYF
. | TRBJ2-7 | 18 | few | TRBV11-2 | TGTGCCAGCTTTGACTATTCTGGCAGAGGGCCAGGGGCCTACGAGCAGTACTTC | CASFDYSGRGPGAYEQYF
. | TRBJ1-1 | 12 | few | TRBV30 | TGTGCCTGGAGTTCGGGCAGGACTGAAGCTTTCTTT | CAWSSGRTEAFF
TRBD1 | TRBJ1-1 | 15 | . | TRBV6-5 | TGTGCCAGCAGCTTTACAACAGGGGTGAACACTGAAGCTTTCTTT | CASSFTTGVNTEAFF
. | TRBJ2-6 | 18 | . | TRBV18 | TGTGCCAGCTCACGGTCACCGGGCCGAAGCTCTGGGGCCAACGTCCTGACTTTC | CASSRSPGRSSGANVLTF
. | TRBJ1-4 | 15 | few | TRBV7-9 | TGTGCCAGCAGCTTAGGGGCGGCTACTAATGAAAAACTGTTTTTT | CASSLGAATNEKLFF
. | TRBJ2-2 | 14 | . | TRBV18 | TGTGCCAGCTCCGCGCAGGGGTCCACCGGGGAGCTGTTTTTT | CASSAQGSTGELFF
. | TRBJ2-1 | 10 | . | TRBV29-1 | TGCAGCGTTGGGTCCTTACAGCAGTTCTTC | CSVGSLQQFF
. | TRBJ2-1 | 12 | . | TRBV29-1 | TGCAGCCCCCTTACCGGGGAGAATGAGCAGTTCTTC | CSPLTGENEQFF
TRBD1 | TRBJ2-4 | 13 | . | TRBV7-2 | TGTGCCAGCAGCACTGGACAGGGGAACATTCAGTACTTC | CASSTGQGNIQYF
. | TRBJ1-1 | 18 | . | TRBV15 | TGTGCCACCAGCAGAGTGAGGGGTCAGGTTTTTATGAACACTGAAGCTTTCTTT | CATSRVRGQVFMNTEAFF
. | TRBJ2-5 | 13 | . | TRBV28 | TGTGCCAGCAGCTACACAGGGATTGAGACCCAGTACTTC | CASSYTGIETQYF
. | TRBJ1-4 | 14 | . | TRBV19 | TGTGCCAGTAGTATACAGGGCTTTCGGGAAAAACTGTTTTTT | CASSIQGFREKLFF
. | TRBJ2-2 | 16 | . | TRBV14 | TGTGCCAGCAGCCAAGATCATCCAGCTCTGAGGGGGGAGCTGTTTTTT | CASSQDHPALRGELFF
. | TRBJ1-6 | 13 | . | TRBV15 | TGTGCCACCTCGTCGGTTATAAATTCACCCCTCCACTTT | CATSSVINSPLHF
TRBD1 | TRBJ2-1 | 15 | . | TRBV15 | TGTGCCACCAGCGGTACAGGGGGCAGGGGCAATGAGCAGTTCTTC | CATSGTGGRGNEQFF
. | TRBJ1-1 | 15 | . | TRBV9 | TGTGCCAGCAGCGTAGTGGCGGGGGGCCAAGGTGAAGCTTTCTTT | CASSVVAGGQGEAFF
TRBD2 | TRBJ2-3 | 14 | . | TRBV6-1 | TGTGCCACTATGGGACTAGCGGTAGGGGATACGCAGTATTTT | CATMGLAVGDTQYF
. | TRBJ2-2 | 15 | . | TRBV6-1 | TGTGCCAGCAGGATGTCTGGGGGTAACACCGGGGAGCTGTTTTTT | CASRMSGGNTGELFF
TRBD1 | TRBJ2-3 | 15 | . | TRBV6-5 | TGTGCCAGCAGTAAAGGGACAGGGGCGCAGGTTACGCAGTATTTT | CASSKGTGAQVTQYF
. | TRBJ2-7 | 18 | . | TRBV29-1 | TGCAGCGTTGAAGGGCCCGTTCGGCCATGGGGCAACTCCTACGAGCAGTACTTC | CSVEGPVRPWGNSYEQYF
. | TRBJ1-1 | 12 | . | TRBV11-3 | TGTGCCAGCAGGGGACAAGACACTGAAGCTTTCTTT | CASRGQDTEAFF
TRBD1 | TRBJ1-1 | 14 | . | TRBV6-5 | TGTGCCAGCAGTCTACAGGGGAGGATGACTGAAGCTTTCTTT | CASSLQGRMTEAFF
. | TRBJ2-7 | 11 | . | TRBV7-9 | TGTGCCAGCAGCACCCTAAGGGAGCAGTACTTC | CASSTLREQYF
. | TRBJ2-7 | 17 | . | TRBV21-1 | TGTGCCAGCAGCCCCCGAGGGCTGTGGGACAGGGGCTACGAGCAGTACTTC | CASSPRGLWDRGYEQYF
. | TRBJ1-6 | 16 | . | TRBV7-9 | TGTGCCAGCAGCCTCCTGGCTAGCTCCTATAATTCACCCCTCCACTTT | CASSLLASSYNSPLHF
. | TRBJ2-5 | 17 | . | TRBV7-9 | TGTGCCAGCAGCAAAGTTACCCCGGATGGGTATTCGGAGACCCAGTACTTC | CASSKVTPDGYSETQYF
. | TRBJ1-2 | 12 | . | TRBV11-2 | TGTGCCAGCAGCCGAAGGGACGGGCGCTACACCTTC | CASSRRDGRYTF
TRBD1 | TRBJ2-7 | 15 | . | TRBV6-5 | TGTGCCAGCAGTTACGTGCCAGGGGGCTCCTACGAGCAGTACTTC | CASSYVPGGSYEQYF
. | TRBJ1-2 | 14 | . | TRBV4-2 | TGTGCCAGCAGCCAAGATCGCGGCGTCCGTGGCTACACCTTC | CASSQDRGVRGYTF
TRBD2 | TRBJ2-1 | 15 | . | TRBV5-4 | TGTGCCAGCAGTTTCGGACTAGAAGCCCACAATGAGCAGTTCTTC | CASSFGLEAHNEQFF
TRBD2 | TRBJ2-3 | 16 | . | TRBV7-3 | TGTGCCAGCAGCTGGGGGCTAGCGGGCAGCACAGATACGCAGTATTTT | CASSWGLAGSTDTQYF
. | TRBJ2-6 | 15 | . | TRBV7-9 | TGTGCCAGCAGCTCCACCTCAGCCGGGGCCAACGTCCTGACTTTC | CASSSTSAGANVLTF
. | TRBJ2-1 | 13 | few | TRBV7-8 | TGTGCCAGCAGCTTAGCGAGGGGCAATGAGCAGTTCTTC | CASSLARGNEQFF
. | TRBJ2-2 | 13 | . | TRBV4-3 | TGCGCCAGCAGCCAGGACGGGACCGGGGAGCTGTTTTTT | CASSQDGTGELFF
TRBD2 | TRBJ2-7 | 17 | . | TRBV28 | TGTGCCAGCAGTTTGCAGGGGGCGGCTAGCGGGAGAGGTGAGCAGTACTTC | CASSLQGAASGRGEQYF
TRBD2 | TRBJ2-7 | 15 | . | TRBV6-5 | TGTGCCAGCAGTACTAGCGGGAGGTTATCATACGAGCAGTACTTC | CASSTSGRLSYEQYF
TRBD2 | TRBJ2-5 | 14 | . | TRBV7-9 | TGTGCCAGCAGTCCCGTAGCGGGAGTAGAGACCCAGTACTTC | CASSPVAGVETQYF
. | TRBJ2-2 | 13 | . | TRBV30 | TGTGCCTGGAGGAGGGATGGCACCGGGGAGCTGTTTTTT | CAWRRDGTGELFF
. | TRBJ2-3 | 16 | . | TRBV28 | TGTGCCAGCAGCCGCTTCCCCTCTCTGGGTACAGATACGCAGTATTTT | CASSRFPSLGTDTQYF
. | TRBJ1-5 | 14 | once | TRBV6-6 | TGTGCCAGCAACCACGGACAAAAGGGTCAGCCCCAGCATTTT | CASNHGQKGQPQHF
. | TRBJ1-1 | 11 | . | TRBV6-5 | . | CASILGERAFF
. | TRBJ2-7 | 12 | . | TRBV10-3 | TGTGCCATCAGACAGGGGACTTACGAGCAGTACTTC | CAIRQGTYEQYF
TRBD2 | TRBJ2-7 | 19 | few | TRBV18 | TGTGCCAGCTCACCACGAGGGACTAGCGGGAGGCTCGGGTCCTACGAGCAGTACTTC | CASSPRGTSGRLGSYEQYF
TRBD2 | TRBJ2-3 | 14 | once | TRBV6-6 | TGTGCCAGCAGTAGCGGGAGCCCCCCAGATACGCAGTATTTT | CASSSGSPPDTQYF
TRBD2 | TRBJ2-5 | 15 | . | TRBV5-4 | TGTGCCAGCAGCCCGGAACTAGCGGCACAAGAGACCCAGTACTTC | CASSPELAAQETQYF
. | TRBJ2-5 | 14 | once | TRBV19 | TGTGCCAGTAGTATCGGGCCAGGCCAAGAGACCCAGTACTTC | CASSIGPGQETQYF
. | TRBJ1-1 | 13 | . | TRBV7-8 | TGTGCCAGCAGCCGGGGACTGCCGTATCTAGCTTTCTTT | CASSRGLPYLAFF
. | TRBJ2-7 | 14 | . | TRBV19 | TGTGCCAGTAGTATAACAGGGAGCTCCTACGAGCAGTACTTC | CASSITGSSYEQYF
. | TRBJ2-6 | 14 | once | TRBV5-4 | TGTGCCAGCAGCCCAGACTCTGGGGCCAACGTCCTGACTTTC | CASSPDSGANVLTF